What follows are 18 T cell receptor beta chains derived from one specimen sequenced in a study of blood T cell repertoires in COVID-19. TCRdb's table, derived via immunoSEQ multiplex PCR, lists solely in-frame clones and lacks some. The data show under 250,000 clones, with more than 75% seen just once and roughly 2.6% held by the top ten. The sequenced sample consisted of peripheral blood. These receptors came from a man aged 45 to 65 who had recovered from COVID-19.

This chain links TRBV30 with TRBJ2-7; TRBD2 matches at 8 bases. The V gene end was trimmed by 0 bases and the J gene end by 5 bases; junction bases not matched to a gene: 3. The CDR3 is 13 amino acids. Germline CDR1 reads GTSNPN; CDR2 reads SVGIG (reference sequence). CDR3 amino acids: CAWSVRLANEQYF. The CDR3 DNA sequence: TGTGCCTGGAGTGTACGACTAGCGAACGAGCAGTACTTC.

The chain joins TRBV18 to TRBJ2-4; 12 bases line up with TRBD2. The CDR3 loop spans 15 amino acids. With 10 bases clipped from V and 2 bases from J, the junction kept 6 bases outside the gene matches. Germline loops: CDR1 KGHSH, CDR2 LQKENI. The CDR3 region is CATRTSGTSKNIQYF. In nucleotides, the CDR3 is TGTGCCACCAGGACTAGCGGGACGTCCAAAAACATTCAGTACTTC. The complete variable domain, with remaining parts taken from reference TRBV18 and TRBJ2-4, reads NAGVMQNPRHLVRRRGQEARLRCSPMKGHSHVYWYRQLPEEGLKFMVYLQKENIIDESGMPKERFSAEFPKEGPSILRIQQVVRGDSAAYFCATRTSGTSKNIQYFGAGTRLSVL.

The chain is built from TRBV4-1 and TRBJ2-7; 7 bases match TRBD1. Germline CDR1 is MGHRA and CDR2 is YSYEKL. V lost 4 bases, J lost 0 bases, and 15 bases stayed unmatched. The CDR3 covers 18 residues. The CDR3 region is CASSLDHTTGAASYEQYF. DNA for the CDR3: TGCGCCAGCAGCCTTGACCACACCACAGGGGCGGCCTCCTACGAGCAGTACTTC.

The genes are TRBV28 and TRBJ2-1; 10 bases agree with TRBD1. V trimming: 7 bases; J trimming: 7 bases; junction bases outside the gene matches: 10. Per germline, CDR1 MDHEN and CDR2 SYDVKM. The CDR3 consists of 15 residues. DNA for the CDR3: TGTGCCAGCAAATGGACAGGGGGTTGGGGGAATGAGCAGTTCTTC. This translates into CASKWTGGWGNEQFF.

The V and J genes are TRBV6-5 and TRBJ1-1, with 9 bases fitting TRBD1. The germline V gene has CDR1 MNHEY and CDR2 SVGAGI. CDR3 length: 13 residues. V dropped 7 bases and J dropped 5; count of bases not matched to a gene: 5. This CDR3 reads CASKGTGLTEAFF. The CDR3 bases are TGTGCCAGCAAAGGGACAGGGTTGACTGAAGCTTTCTTT.

The J gene is TRBJ2-5, the V gene TRBV4-2; D is undetermined. Trimming removed 3 bases from V and 2 bases from J, with 16 bases in between. Germline V gives CDR1 LGHNA, CDR2 YNFKEQ. The length of the CDR3 is 16 residues. The CDR3 is CASSHVLVDFQETQYF. For the CDR3, the DNA is TGTGCCAGCAGCCATGTCCTCGTAGACTTTCAAGAGACCCAGTACTTC.

This clone showed up just a few times. V usage is TRBV24-1 and J usage is TRBJ2-3; the match to TRBD1 covers 11 bases. J gave up 6 bases and V 10 bases, and 11 bases lay outside the gene matches. Germline loops: CDR1 KGHDR, CDR2 SFDVKD. CDR3 length: 15 amino acids. CDR3 bases: TGTGCCACGAAGACTAGGACAGGGGGCCGTGATACGCAGTATTTT. This encodes CATKTRTGGRDTQYF.

This chain links TRBV6-6 with TRBJ2-6; 7 bases agree with TRBD1. The CDR3 has 16 amino acids. V lost 4 bases, J lost 4 bases, and 7 bases stayed unmatched. Germline lookup yields CDR1 MNHNY and CDR2 SVGAGI (reference sequence). The CDR3 DNA follows: TGTGCCAGCAGTTGGAAGGGGGCAATCGGGGCCAACGTCCTGACTTTC. This codes for CASSWKGAIGANVLTF.

The V gene is TRBV27, the J gene TRBJ1-4, with D perhaps matching TRBD1 (6 bases). Per germline, CDR1 MNHEY and CDR2 SMNVEV (reference sequence). CDR3 length: 16 residues. Trimming removed 5 bases from V and 6 bases from J, with 19 bases in between. Written as DNA, the CDR3 is TGTGCCAGCAGTACTAGGACAGTCAATGCGGATGAAAAACTGTTTTTT. This sequence encodes CASSTRTVNADEKLFF.

The V gene is TRBV19, the J gene TRBJ2-2, with TRBD1 identical over 8 bases. J lost 2 bases, V lost 1 base, and 15 bases had no gene match. The CDR3 covers 20 residues. Per germline, CDR1 LNHDA and CDR2 SQIVND (reference sequence). This CDR3 reads CASSIGRRGREMLNTGELFF. The CDR3, as DNA: TGTGCCAGTAGTATAGGTCGCAGGGGGCGCGAGATGCTTAACACCGGGGAGCTGTTTTTT.

The gene calls are TRBV3-1 (or the pseudogene TRBV3-2) and TRBJ1-3, with D hard to call. Between the trimmed V and J ends, which lost 6 bases and 8 bases, there was a span of 11 bases. The CDR3 runs to 12 residues. CDR1 and CDR2 from the germline V gene are LGHDT and YNNKEL (reference sequence). The CDR3 loop reads CASSRNSYTIYF. The CDR3 bases are TGTGCCAGCAGTAGGAACAGCTACACCATATATTTT.

The chain employs TRBV3-1 (or the pseudogene TRBV3-2) and TRBJ2-6; TRBD1 agrees at 7 bases. Germline assignment: CDR1 LGHDT and CDR2 YNNKEL (reference sequence). The CDR3 loop spans 15 amino acids. The J segment lost 1 base and the V segment lost 6 bases, leaving 3 bases of the junction unmatched. The CDR3 coding sequence is TGTGCCAGCAGTGCACAGGGGTCTGGGGCCAACGTCCTGACTTTC. Amino acids: CASSAQGSGANVLTF.

This chain uses TRBV13 with TRBJ1-2; a weak D match, TRBD1 (6 bases). V lost 5 bases and J 4 bases, leaving 11 bases between the germline ends. This CDR3 contains 13 residues. Germline values: CDR1 PRHDT, CDR2 FYEKMQ (reference sequence). The CDR3 sequence is CASSATGIYGYTF. The CDR3 coding sequence is TGTGCCAGCAGCGCAACAGGGATCTATGGCTACACCTTC.

The chain uses TRBV9 and TRBJ2-2; 9 bases fit TRBD1. The CDR3 runs to 14 residues. Germline CDR1 and CDR2: SGDLS and YYNGEE. J was trimmed by 5 bases and V by 3 bases; bases with no gene match: 2. The CDR3 sequence: CASSAQGATGELFF. CDR3 DNA: TGTGCCAGCAGCGCACAGGGGGCGACCGGGGAGCTGTTTTTT.

For the CDR3, the DNA is TGTGCCAGCAGCTCCAGGGGAGCGGGATCCTTAGCGGAGCAGTACTTC. Translating gives CASSSRGAGSLAEQYF. The chain employs TRBV7-2 and TRBJ2-7, with D maybe TRBD2 (7 bases). The CDR3 is 16 amino acids. Germline CDR1 is SGHTA and CDR2 is FQGNSA. V was clipped by 4 bases and J by 7 bases, with 23 bases between them.

The rearrangement joins TRBV30 to TRBJ1-2; D is unclear. V was shortened by 2 bases and J by 3 bases, with 16 bases between the two germline ends. CDR1 GTSNPN and CDR2 SVGIG come from the germline V gene (reference sequence). This CDR3 contains 15 residues. DNA for the CDR3: TGTGCCTGGAGTCTTGGACGGCCGGGAGACTATGGCTACACCTTC. Translating gives CAWSLGRPGDYGYTF.

This clone was seen once. The chain carries TRBV27 and TRBJ1-2; a possible D gene is TRBD1 (5 bases). The CDR3 sequence is 13 residues long. V was cut by 7 bases and J by 8 bases, with 17 bases left in between. CDR1 is MNHEY and CDR2 is SMNVEV in the germline V gene (reference sequence). The CDR3 nucleotides are TGTGCCAGCAAGAAACCGGGGGTTCGGGGCTACACCTTC. Its translation is CASKKPGVRGYTF.

V usage is TRBV7-9 and J usage is TRBJ2-1; 9 nucleotides agree with TRBD2. Germline-derived CDR1 and CDR2 are SEHNR and FQNEAQ (reference sequence). J was trimmed by 0 bases and V by 5 bases; bases with no gene match: 5. The CDR3 length is 16 residues. This chain's CDR3 is CASSPTSGYSYNEQFF. DNA of the CDR3: TGTGCCAGCAGCCCTACTAGCGGGTACTCCTACAATGAGCAGTTCTTC.